One and the same sample provided the 20 T cell receptor beta chains below, sequenced in a study of vaccination and CD4 T cells after COVID-19. Researchers used the Oncomine TCR Beta short-read assay to sequence DNA from cultured CD4+ T cells. TCRdb re-called the PCR reads through MiXCR, storing one row per CDR3 protein. The sample has around 15,000 distinct CDR3 sequences, approximately 58% seen once. Sample treatment: approximately nine-day PBMC culture with coronavirus spike peptide pools or control peptides (ViraFEST assay). These receptors have no identified antigens. Sequenced sample: CD4+ T cells from blood, cultured in vitro. These receptors were obtained from a human donor who had recovered from COVID-19.

This clonotype was observed a single time. V is TRBV19 and J is TRBJ1-2; D is perhaps TRBD1 (5 bases). This CDR3 is built from 15 residues. Germline lookup yields CDR1 LNHDA and CDR2 SQIVND (reference sequence). V gave up 6 bases and J gave up 8 bases, with 22 bases separating them. CDR3 in DNA: TGTGCCAGTAGGGAACGTGGAATCAGGGTCGTCGGCTACACCTTC. As protein: CASRERGIRVVGYTF.

V is TRBV12-3 or TRBV12-4 and J is TRBJ2-7; D not resolved. V was pared by 8 bases and J by 4 bases, with 15 bases between. This CDR3 is built from 13 residues. The CDR3 coding sequence is TGTGCCAGCCGCGGTCCCCCTGATTACGAGCAGTACTTC. This translates into CASRGPPDYEQYF.

This chain uses TRBV4-2 with TRBJ2-5, with unresolved D. The CDR3 runs to 13 residues. V was shortened by 0 bases and J by 7 bases, with 9 bases between the two germline ends. Germline V gene sequence: CDR1 LGHNA, CDR2 YNFKEQ. The CDR3 loop is CASSQDLWGTQYF. The DNA for the CDR3 is TGTGCCAGCAGCCAAGATCTGTGGGGGACCCAGTACTTC.

The table lists this clonotype with a few counts. The chain joins TRBV20-1 to TRBJ2-3; 8 bases line up with TRBD2. Germline CDR1 reads DFQATT; CDR2 reads SNEGSKA (reference sequence). V was pared by 0 bases and J by 9 bases, with 8 bases of the junction left unmatched. The CDR3 spans 14 residues. The CDR3 sequence: CSARDQYVAGTQYF. The CDR3, as DNA: TGCAGTGCTAGAGATCAGTACGTAGCGGGAACGCAGTATTTT.

The V and J genes are TRBV20-1 and TRBJ2-2; unclear D gene. Trimming pared 2 bases from V and 0 bases from J, leaving 16 bases between. This CDR3 has 17 amino acids. Germline V lookup: CDR1 DFQATT, CDR2 SNEGSKA (reference sequence). The CDR3 bases are TGCAGTGCTAGAAAAAATGACTTGCTTGCGAACACCGGGGAGCTGTTTTTT. Translation gives CSARKNDLLANTGELFF.

The J gene is TRBJ1-1, the V gene TRBV10-3; TRBD1 matches 7 bases. Looked up from germline, CDR1 is ENHRY and CDR2 is SYGVKD. The CDR3 is 17 amino acids. Trimming took 4 bases from V and 5 from J; bases not matched to a gene: 16. This CDR3 reads CAISGAPGTAVTTEAFF. DNA for the CDR3: TGTGCCATCAGTGGCGCCCCCGGGACAGCAGTCACGACTGAAGCTTTCTTT.

The chain combines TRBV15 with TRBJ2-7; no clear D. Per the germline V gene, CDR1 is LNHNV and CDR2 is YYDKDF (reference sequence). CDR3 length equals 18 residues. V was pared by 5 bases and J by 4 bases, with 27 bases between. The CDR3 loop reads CATSETGTFGVPIYEQYF. The CDR3 nucleotides read TGTGCCACCAGCGAGACCGGAACGTTTGGCGTACCGATATACGAGCAGTACTTC.

The chain carries TRBV19 and TRBJ2-3; no firm D call. Germline-derived CDR1 and CDR2 are LNHDA and SQIVND (reference sequence). This CDR3 spans 14 amino acids. V was clipped by 6 bases and J by 1 base, with 11 bases between them. CDR3 sequence (DNA): TGTGCCAGTAGCAACTGGCCTCGCACAGATACGCAGTATTTT. Residues: CASSNWPRTDTQYF.

CDR3 sequence reads: CASSVTKHGNQPQHF. CDR3 coding DNA: TGTGCCAGCAGTGTGACCAAGCATGGCAATCAGCCCCAGCATTTT. This chain connects TRBV28 to TRBJ1-5; D is unresolved. The CDR3 runs 15 residues. The V end lost 5 bases, the J end lost 2 bases, and 13 bases lay between the germline ends. Per the germline V gene, CDR1 is MDHEN and CDR2 is SYDVKM. Drawing the rest from reference TRBV28 and TRBJ1-5, the complete variable domain is DVKVTQSSRYLVKRTGEKVFLECVQDMDHENMFWYRQDPGLGLRLIYFSYDVKMKEKGDIPEGYSVSREKKERFSLILESASTNQTSMYLCASSVTKHGNQPQHFGDGTRLSIL.

The chain uses TRBV6-1 and TRBJ1-2; D may be TRBD1 (6 bases). Germline assignment: CDR1 MNHNS and CDR2 SASEGT. This CDR3 spans 13 amino acids. Trimming cost V 3 bases and J 8 bases, with 13 bases left between them. CDR3 nucleotide sequence: TGTGCCAGCAGTGATTTCGGTGACAGGGGCTACACCTTC. Protein product: CASSDFGDRGYTF.

The J gene is TRBJ1-2, the V gene TRBV6-1; weak D call: TRBD1 (6 bases). This CDR3 comprises 16 residues. Trimming left V 6 bases short and J 5 bases short, with 22 bases between. Germline V CDR1 and CDR2: MNHNS, SASEGT. DNA of the CDR3: TGTGCCAGCAGCCCTACCGGGGCAGGGGAGGGGTATGGCTACACCTTC. Residues: CASSPTGAGEGYGYTF.

This clonotype turned up a few times. This chain joins TRBV21-1 and TRBJ1-5. TRBV21-1 is designated a pseudogene. The CDR3 contains 10 residues. The CDR3 sequence is CASSKVCIHF. For the CDR3, the DNA is TGTGCCAGCAGCAAAGTCTGTATCCATTTT.

V is TRBV7-9 and J is TRBJ1-2; tentatively, D is TRBD1 (5 bases). The CDR3 extends over 13 amino acids. V lost 7 bases and J 8 bases, leaving 17 bases between the germline ends. Germline V gene lookup returns CDR1 SEHNR and CDR2 FQNEAQ (reference sequence). Written as DNA, the CDR3 is TGTGCCAGCACCCTATCCGGGGGAGAAGGCTACACCTTC. It translates to CASTLSGGEGYTF.

This chain joins TRBV30 and TRBJ2-1, with a possible D match to TRBD1 (5 bases). CDR1 GTSNPN and CDR2 SVGIG come from the germline V gene (reference sequence). This CDR3 region has 14 residues. V was shortened by 3 bases and J by 0 bases, with 9 bases between the two germline ends. CDR3 coding DNA: TGTGCCTGGAGCAAGACAGACTCCTACAATGAGCAGTTCTTC. Amino acids: CAWSKTDSYNEQFF.

The V and J genes are TRBV27 and TRBJ2-4, with 8 positions matching TRBD2. V dropped 6 bases and J dropped 1; count of bases not matched to a gene: 17. Germline V gene sequence: CDR1 MNHEY, CDR2 SMNVEV (reference sequence). This CDR3 is 19 amino acids long. Here the CDR3 reads CASSRLALQEGQAKNIQYF. DNA of the CDR3: TGTGCCAGCAGCCGACTAGCGCTTCAAGAAGGGCAGGCCAAAAACATTCAGTACTTC.

Only a few counts were recorded for this clonotype. V and J are TRBV11-3 and TRBJ2-5; D is unclear. The germline V gene encodes CDR1 SGHNT and CDR2 YENEEA. Deletions cut 0 bases from V and 1 base from J, with 3 bases between. The CDR3 sequence is 13 residues long. The CDR3 region is CASSLDSQETQYF. Here the CDR3 DNA reads TGTGCCAGCAGCTTAGACAGCCAAGAGACCCAGTACTTC.

The gene calls are TRBV6-5 and TRBJ2-7; TRBD2 might be the D (6 bases). The CDR3 has 14 amino acids. CDR1 and CDR2 (germline): MNHEY, SVGAGI. V lost 2 bases, J lost 4 bases, and 12 bases lay in between. CDR3 nucleotides: TGTGCCAGCAGTTACGGCGGGAATTCGTACGAGCAGTACTTC. It is translated as CASSYGGNSYEQYF.

The chain carries TRBV20-1 and TRBJ1-1, with D possibly TRBD1 on 6 matching bases. V dropped 1 base and J dropped 2 bases, with 11 bases sitting between them. The germline V gene has CDR1 DFQATT and CDR2 SNEGSKA (reference sequence). The CDR3 length is 14 residues. This CDR3 reads CSARVWGANTEAFF. The CDR3 bases are TGCAGTGCTAGAGTATGGGGGGCTAACACTGAAGCTTTCTTT.

The chain carries TRBV7-2 and TRBJ1-2, with 7 bases aligning to TRBD1. This CDR3 contains 14 residues. CDR1 SGHTA and CDR2 FQGNSA come from the germline V gene. The junction had 6 bases not matched to a gene; V was cut back by 0 bases and J by 8 bases. CDR3 sequence (DNA): TGTGCCAGCAGCTTAGCGGGACAGCGAGGAGGCTACACCTTC. Protein product: CASSLAGQRGGYTF.

V usage is TRBV30 and J usage is TRBJ2-3; TRBD1 might be the D (7 bases). V was cut by 3 bases and J by 0 bases, with 28 bases left in between. The CDR3 has 20 amino acids. Germline values: CDR1 GTSNPN, CDR2 SVGIG (reference sequence). In DNA form, the CDR3 reads TGTGCCTGGAGCCCAAAGGTCATGCAGGGGGGAACCGTCAGCACAGATACGCAGTATTTT. Translation: CAWSPKVMQGGTVSTDTQYF.